The rows below give T cell receptor beta chains drawn from one sample of a study of shared clonotypes between healthy human individuals. Sequencing used immunoSEQ multiplex PCR; TCRdb keeps in-frame clones, though not all of them. The sample contains roughly 2.1 million clones, about 92% of which appear only once. Sequences were obtained from naive CD8+ T cells from PBMCs. The receptors originated from a man between 18 and 29 years old in good health. Some clones in this sample may be carry-over from other donors' samples. The CDR3 runs from the conserved cysteine through the conserved F or W. Fields, in order: D gene, J gene, clone size, V gene, CDR3 DNA, CDR3 protein. A D gene is named only where the DNA matches it firmly. Clone size is shown for a subset of rows, as once, few, many or a class of expanded clone.

D: -
J: TRBJ1-5
size: -
V: TRBV4-1
DNA: TGCGCCAGCAGCCCCCTAGGCAATCAGCCCCAGCATTTT
CDR3: CASSPLGNQPQHF

D: -
J: TRBJ2-2
size: -
V: TRBV4-1
DNA: TGCGCCAGCAGCCAAGAGGGCGCCTACGAAAACACCGGGGAGCTGTTTTTT
CDR3: CASSQEGAYENTGELFF

D: TRBD2
J: TRBJ2-3
size: -
V: TRBV27
DNA: TGTGCCAGCAGTACCCAGCGGGGGGAATCCACAGATACGCAGTATTTT
CDR3: CASSTQRGESTDTQYF

D: -
J: TRBJ2-5
size: -
V: TRBV7-7
DNA: TGTGCCAGCAGCTCGCGACAGGGTAGGGGGGAAGAGACCCAGTACTTC
CDR3: CASSSRQGRGEETQYF

D: TRBD1
J: TRBJ2-5
size: -
V: TRBV19
DNA: TGTGCCAGTAGTATAGGGAACAGGGGCCGGGAACAAGAGACCCAGTACTTC
CDR3: CASSIGNRGREQETQYF

D: -
J: TRBJ1-4
size: -
V: TRBV7-2
DNA: TGTGCCAGCAGCTTAGCGCTGGACAGTAATGAAAAACTGTTTTTT
CDR3: CASSLALDSNEKLFF

D: -
J: TRBJ1-2
size: -
V: TRBV7-6
DNA: TGTGCCAGCAGCTTAGGCAGTAGCTATGGCTACACCTTC
CDR3: CASSLGSSYGYTF

D: -
J: TRBJ2-1
size: -
V: TRBV28
DNA: TGTGCCAGCAGTTTGACTACCCTCCCTCCCTACAATGAGCAGTTCTTC
CDR3: CASSLTTLPPYNEQFF

D: -
J: TRBJ2-5
size: -
V: TRBV28
DNA: TGTGCCAGCCAAGCGGAACACCTACAAGAGACCCAGTACTTC
CDR3: CASQAEHLQETQYF

D: TRBD1
J: TRBJ1-4
size: -
V: TRBV4-1
DNA: TGCGCCAGCAGCCACCCAGGGGGCTTATCTAATGAAAAACTGTTTTTT
CDR3: CASSHPGGLSNEKLFF

D: -
J: TRBJ2-7
size: -
V: TRBV4-2
DNA: TGTGCCAGCAGCCAGCGGCAGACCCTCTACGAGCAGTACTTC
CDR3: CASSQRQTLYEQYF

D: -
J: TRBJ2-7
size: -
V: TRBV5-6
DNA: TGTGCCAGCAGCCCCCGGAACAGGTTCCGGCCTCACGAGCAGTACTTC
CDR3: CASSPRNRFRPHEQYF

D: -
J: TRBJ2-1
size: -
V: TRBV27
DNA: TGTGCCAGCAGTTTAGGGGGCCATACCTACAATGAGCAGTTCTTC
CDR3: CASSLGGHTYNEQFF

D: TRBD1
J: TRBJ1-5
size: -
V: TRBV4-1
DNA: TGCGCCAGCAGCCAAAGGGACAGGGGCCCGTGGCCCCAGCATTTT
CDR3: CASSQRDRGPWPQHF

D: -
J: TRBJ2-2
size: -
V: TRBV28
DNA: TGTGCCAGCAGCCCCGGACTGACGAACACCGGGGAGCTGTTTTTT
CDR3: CASSPGLTNTGELFF

D: TRBD1
J: TRBJ2-3
size: -
V: TRBV5-4
DNA: TGTGCCAGCAGTTTTGACAGGGGGGCAGATACGCAGTATTTT
CDR3: CASSFDRGADTQYF

D: -
J: TRBJ2-2
size: -
V: TRBV7-9
DNA: TGTGCCAGCAGCCCGCGGGCGAGCAACACCGGGGAGCTGTTTTTT
CDR3: CASSPRASNTGELFF

D: -
J: TRBJ2-4
size: -
V: TRBV9
DNA: TGTGCCAGCAGCGTAGGCCCCCTAGCCAAAAACATTCAGTACTTC
CDR3: CASSVGPLAKNIQYF

D: TRBD1
J: TRBJ1-1
size: -
V: TRBV28
DNA: TGTGCCAGCAGTGCCGGGACAGGGAATACTGAAGCTTTCTTT
CDR3: CASSAGTGNTEAFF

D: TRBD1
J: TRBJ2-7
size: -
V: TRBV27
DNA: TGTGCCAGCAGTTTGCGGACAGGGGGCTTCTACGAGCAGTACTTC
CDR3: CASSLRTGGFYEQYF

D: -
J: TRBJ1-2
size: -
V: TRBV9
DNA: TGTGCCAGCAGCGTAGCGGTTGGGACCTATGGCTACACCTTC
CDR3: CASSVAVGTYGYTF

D: TRBD2
J: TRBJ2-7
size: -
V: TRBV19
DNA: TGTGCCAGTAGTATCGGGGACCTTGCGGGGGACGAGCAGTACTTC
CDR3: CASSIGDLAGDEQYF

D: TRBD2
J: TRBJ2-1
size: -
V: TRBV5-1
DNA: TGCGCCAGCAGTTTATACGGGACTAGCGGGAGAGGTGGGGGCTCCTACAATGAGCAGTTCTTC
CDR3: CASSLYGTSGRGGGSYNEQFF

D: -
J: TRBJ2-7
size: -
V: TRBV2
DNA: TGTGCCAGCAGTGAAGGCCCAGGGCCCTACGAGCAGTACTTC
CDR3: CASSEGPGPYEQYF

D: -
J: TRBJ2-1
size: -
V: TRBV5-6
DNA: TGTGCCAGCACCAACTTGGCCGCACGATTTGAGCAGTTCTTC
CDR3: CASTNLAARFEQFF

D: -
J: TRBJ2-7
size: -
V: TRBV28
DNA: TGTGCCAGTGGTGGTTTGGCCGAAAGCTACGAGCAGTACTTC
CDR3: CASGGLAESYEQYF

D: -
J: TRBJ2-7
size: -
V: TRBV27
DNA: TGTGCCAGCAGTTCCCCTCTGAGCCTCTCCTACGAGCAGTACTTC
CDR3: CASSSPLSLSYEQYF

D: TRBD2
J: TRBJ2-7
size: -
V: TRBV4-3
DNA: TGCGCCAGCAGCCAAGCCCGGACTAGCGGTAACTTTTACTTC
CDR3: CASSQARTSGNFYF

D: -
J: TRBJ1-1
size: -
V: TRBV27
DNA: TGTGCCAGCAGTTTACAGGGGTGGAACACTGAAGCTTTCTTT
CDR3: CASSLQGWNTEAFF

D: -
J: TRBJ1-4
size: -
V: TRBV6-5
DNA: TGTGCCAGCAGTCCCCCGGGCTTCTGGGAAAAACTGTTTTTT
CDR3: CASSPPGFWEKLFF

D: -
J: TRBJ2-1
size: once
V: TRBV6-1
DNA: TGTGCCAGCATTGGCCGGGACTACAATGAGCAGTTCTTC
CDR3: CASIGRDYNEQFF

D: -
J: TRBJ2-1
size: once
V: TRBV7-3
DNA: TGTGCCAGCAGCTTAATCGGAGGGACTTCTAACAATGAGCAGTTCTTC
CDR3: CASSLIGGTSNNEQFF

D: -
J: TRBJ2-1
size: -
V: TRBV5-1
DNA: TGCGCCAGCAGCTTGGGAGGTTACAATGAGCAGTTCTTC
CDR3: CASSLGGYNEQFF

D: -
J: TRBJ1-2
size: -
V: TRBV25-1
DNA: TGTGCCAGCAGTAGCCCAGGACCCACCGATGGCTACACCTTC
CDR3: CASSSPGPTDGYTF

D: TRBD1
J: TRBJ2-7
size: -
V: TRBV6-1
DNA: TGTGCCAGTCTTAAAGGGGGCCTCCTTTTCTACGAGCAGTACTTC
CDR3: CASLKGGLLFYEQYF

D: -
J: TRBJ1-5
size: -
V: TRBV27
DNA: TGTGCCAGCAGTGGAGCGGGGAACTTAAATCAGCCCCAGCATTTT
CDR3: CASSGAGNLNQPQHF

D: -
J: TRBJ2-7
size: -
V: TRBV5-4
DNA: TGTGCCAGCAGCTTGGATAGGGCCTACGAGCAGTACTTC
CDR3: CASSLDRAYEQYF

D: -
J: TRBJ1-4
size: once
V: TRBV6-5
DNA: TGTGCCAGCAGTTTTGGTCCGGCTGGGTATGAAAAACTGTTTTTT
CDR3: CASSFGPAGYEKLFF

D: -
J: TRBJ2-2
size: -
V: TRBV27
DNA: TGTGCCAGCAGCCTACAGGGTACCGGGGAGCTGTTTTTT
CDR3: CASSLQGTGELFF

D: -
J: TRBJ2-7
size: -
V: TRBV28
DNA: TGTGCCAGCAGTATCACGGGTTCTACCTACGAGCAGTACTTC
CDR3: CASSITGSTYEQYF

D: -
J: TRBJ2-5
size: -
V: TRBV14
DNA: TGTGCCAGCAGCCACCGTCGAAGAACGGTCCAGGGAGGAGAGACCCAGTACTTC
CDR3: CASSHRRRTVQGGETQYF

D: -
J: TRBJ1-3
size: -
V: TRBV2
DNA: TGTGCCAGCAGCCTAGGTGGGGACTACTTGAACACCATATATTTT
CDR3: CASSLGGDYLNTIYF

D: TRBD2
J: TRBJ2-1
size: -
V: TRBV7-9
DNA: TGTGCCAGCAGCTTAACCGGGAGGATAGGCTACAATGAGCAGTTCTTC
CDR3: CASSLTGRIGYNEQFF

D: -
J: TRBJ1-3
size: -
V: TRBV28
DNA: TGTGCCAGCAGTCCTCGGGGCTCTGGAAACACCATATATTTT
CDR3: CASSPRGSGNTIYF

D: -
J: TRBJ2-7
size: -
V: TRBV25-1
DNA: TGTGCCAGCAGTGAATATACGGCAGGGGTGGTCCACGAGCAGTACTTC
CDR3: CASSEYTAGVVHEQYF

D: TRBD1
J: TRBJ1-1
size: -
V: TRBV28
DNA: TGTGCCAGCAGTCGGACAGGGGGCACTGAAGCTTTCTTT
CDR3: CASSRTGGTEAFF

D: -
J: TRBJ1-1
size: -
V: TRBV4-1
DNA: TGCGCCAGCAGCCACGGGACGGTGAACACTGAAGCTTTCTTT
CDR3: CASSHGTVNTEAFF

D: -
J: TRBJ2-3
size: -
V: TRBV12-5
DNA: TGTGCTAGTGGTTTGGTACTGATGGGTAGCACAGATACGCAGTATTTT
CDR3: CASGLVLMGSTDTQYF

D: -
J: TRBJ2-3
size: -
V: TRBV28
DNA: TGTGCCAGCAGTTATACAGACCTCACAGATACGCAGTATTTT
CDR3: CASSYTDLTDTQYF

D: TRBD2
J: TRBJ2-3
size: -
V: TRBV15
DNA: TGTGCCACCAGCAGTGGGCCTAGCGGCTTCACAGATACGCAGTATTTT
CDR3: CATSSGPSGFTDTQYF

D: TRBD2
J: TRBJ2-7
size: -
V: TRBV28
DNA: TGTGCCAGCAGTTTATCAGCGGGGCCCTACGAGCAGTACTTC
CDR3: CASSLSAGPYEQYF

D: TRBD1
J: TRBJ2-6
size: -
V: TRBV5-6
DNA: TGTGCCAGCAGCAACTCGACAGGGAAAGGCTCTGGGGCCAACGTCCTGACTTTC
CDR3: CASSNSTGKGSGANVLTF

D: TRBD2
J: TRBJ2-7
size: -
V: TRBV6-5
DNA: TGTGCCAGCAGTTACCGGGGACTAGCGGGATACGAGCAGTACTTC
CDR3: CASSYRGLAGYEQYF